This T cell receptor (beta chain) was sequenced for a study of human T cells and chemical hapten exposure. This clonotype was found many times. J was trimmed by 4 bases and V by 1 base; bases with no gene match: 5. From germline, CDR1 is SGHTA and CDR2 FQGTGA. The CDR3 has 15 amino acids. Time point here: pre-sensitization, week 0. Treatment indicated: therapeutic diphenylcyclopropenone sensitization with weekly scalp DPC. A single record per CDR3 protein comes from TCRdb applying MiXCR to the RACE reads. Altogether around 92,000 distinct CDR3 sequences are present, roughly a tenth being singletons, with the ten largest covering approximately 3.3%.

The chain links TRBV7-3 to TRBJ1-1; 8 bases line up with TRBD1. This TCR was sampled from a woman aged 60-70 years with alopecia areata. Some clones in this sample may be carry-over from other donors' samples. The sequencing used whole blood, collected in connection with sensitization to the hapten diphenylcyclopropenone (DPC). CDR3 in amino acids: CASSLNSDRATEAFF. The CDR3 region has the DNA TGTGCCAGCAGCTTAAACTCGGACAGGGCCACTGAAGCTTTCTTT.